This is a list of T cell receptor beta chains from one sample in a study of blood T cell repertoires in COVID-19. Assay used: immunoSEQ multiplex PCR; TCRdb lists only in-frame clones, some missing. This sample carries 240,000 or so clones, over 65% of them seen once, and the ten largest clones take around 3.4%. Sequencing used peripheral blood. All receptors come from a woman older than 75 with acute or convalescent COVID-19. The CDR3 runs from the conserved cysteine through the conserved F or W. A D gene is named only where the DNA matches it firmly. Size tells how often a clone was seen (once, few, many) or the class of an expanded clone, and some rows leave it out.

j_call v_call clone_size d_call cdr3_nt cdr3_aa
TRBJ2-6 TRBV6-1 once . TGTGCCAGCAGTGAAGCGCCTCAGGGATTACGCTCTGGGGCCAACGTCCTGACTTTC CASSEAPQGLRSGANVLTF
TRBJ1-2 TRBV19 . . TGTGCCAGTAGTATATTGGGCAGCCTAGCCCTTGGCTACACCTTC CASSILGSLALGYTF
TRBJ1-5 TRBV20-1 few . TGCAGTGCTAGTACCGGAGGAGGTGTTCAGCCCCAGCATTTT CSASTGGGVQPQHF
TRBJ1-2 TRBV3-1/TRBV3-2 . . TGTGCCAGCAGCCCCTATAGTGGCTATGGCTACACCTTC CASSPYSGYGYTF
TRBJ2-7 TRBV6-2/TRBV6-3 . . TGTGCCAGCAGTATTGCGGGGCACCTAGAAGTCTACGAGCAGTACTTC CASSIAGHLEVYEQYF
TRBJ1-2 TRBV20-1 . . TGCAGTGCTACAGCTAACTATGGCTACACCTTC CSATANYGYTF
TRBJ1-4 TRBV4-1 . TRBD1 TGCGCCAGCAGCCCGACAGGGATTAATGAAAAACTGTTTTTT CASSPTGINEKLFF
TRBJ1-4 TRBV10-2 . TRBD1 TGCGCCAGCAGTGAGCGAGGACAGGGGGTTCGTTTT CASSERGQGVRF
TRBJ1-6 TRBV19 . TRBD1 TGTGCCAGTAGTTACCCGGGACAGATCAATTCACCCCTCCACTTT CASSYPGQINSPLHF
TRBJ1-2 TRBV7-9 few . TGTGCCAGCAGCTCGACAGTTTACTATGGCTACACCTTC CASSSTVYYGYTF
TRBJ1-2 TRBV7-9 . . TGTGCCAGCAGCTTAGCGAACTTCCTGGGGAGACGTAACTATGGCTACACCTTC CASSLANFLGRRNYGYTF
TRBJ1-1 TRBV5-6 . . TGTGCCAGCACCCCCTTCCACCAGGAGAACACTGAAGCTTTCTTT CASTPFHQENTEAFF
TRBJ2-2 TRBV29-1 . . TGCAGCGTTGTCGGACAGCGGAACACCGGGGAGCTGTTTTTT CSVVGQRNTGELFF
TRBJ2-5 TRBV4-1 . . TGCGCCAGCAGCCAACCTAGGGGGCTAGCGTACGTGGGAGAGACCCAGTACTTC CASSQPRGLAYVGETQYF
TRBJ1-4 TRBV7-9 few TRBD1 TGTGCCAGCAGCTTGGGGACAGGGAGGGATGGATGGAATGAAAAACTGTTTTTT CASSLGTGRDGWNEKLFF
TRBJ1-2 TRBV27 . . TGTGCCAGCAGTTTTGGCGGGACGACCTATGGCTACACCTTC CASSFGGTTYGYTF
TRBJ2-1 TRBV21-1 . . TGTGCCAGCAGCAAAATTCCCGGACTAGCGGGAGATCTCAATGAGCAGTTCTTC CASSKIPGLAGDLNEQFF
TRBJ1-1 TRBV4-1 . . TGCGCCAGCAGCCAAGGCCCACAGGGTAGGAACACTGAAGCTTTCTTT CASSQGPQGRNTEAFF
TRBJ1-1 TRBV15 few . TGTGCCACCAGCAGGGGGGGGGACACTGAAGCTTTCTTT CATSRGGDTEAFF
TRBJ2-7 TRBV27 few TRBD1 TGTGCCAGCAGCCGGCAGGGGGCATACGAGCAGTACTTC CASSRQGAYEQYF
TRBJ1-3 TRBV19 . . TGTGCCAGTTCCACAGGTTACTCTGGAAACACCATATATTTT CASSTGYSGNTIYF
TRBJ1-5 TRBV5-6 . . TGTGCCAGCAGCTTGGGAGGGTTGGCTCAGCCCCAGCATTTT CASSLGGLAQPQHF
TRBJ1-2 TRBV18 . TRBD1 TGTGCCAGCTCACCACCCGGGACAGGGTTGAACTACACCTTC CASSPPGTGLNYTF
TRBJ2-5 TRBV5-1 few TRBD2 TGCGCCAGCAGCCCCCGACGTGGACTAGCGGGAGGGATGCGAGAGACCCAGTACTTC CASSPRRGLAGGMRETQYF
TRBJ1-5 TRBV19 . . TGTGCCAGTAGTCCATTCCAGCAGCCCCAGCATTTT CASSPFQQPQHF
TRBJ1-5 TRBV6-5 . . TGTGCCAGCAGTTTTTACGGATCCCGGGACTCAAACCAGCATTTT CASSFYGSRDSNQHF
TRBJ1-2 TRBV21-1 . . TGTGCCAGCAGCAAAGTTGGGTGGGGCGAAGCCTCTAACTATGGCTACACCTTC CASSKVGWGEASNYGYTF
TRBJ1-3 TRBV18 . TRBD1 TGTGCCAGCTCCCAGACAGGGGGTGCTGGAAACACCATATATTTT CASSQTGGAGNTIYF
TRBJ1-2 TRBV5-1 . TRBD1 TGCGCCAGCAGCTCAGGACAGGGTTTAGATGGCTACACCTTC CASSSGQGLDGYTF
TRBJ1-1 TRBV18 . TRBD1 TGTGCCAGCTCACCGGACAGGGTAGGTCCAGGGGAAGCTTTCTTT CASSPDRVGPGEAFF
TRBJ1-5 TRBV5-5 . TRBD1 TGTGCCAGCAGCGACGCCGGACAGGGGAGCAATCAGCCCCAGCATTTT CASSDAGQGSNQPQHF
TRBJ1-5 TRBV2 . . TGTGCCAGCAGTGATTGGGGGGGCAATCAGCCCCAGCATTTT CASSDWGGNQPQHF
TRBJ2-7 TRBV10-1 . TRBD2 TGCGCCAGCAGTGAGGGGACTAGCCTACGCGAGCAGTACTTC CASSEGTSLREQYF
TRBJ2-5 TRBV5-1 . . TGCGCCAGCAGCTGGGGTGGGACAACCGAAGAGACCCAGTACTTC CASSWGGTTEETQYF
TRBJ2-1 TRBV6-5 few . TGTGCCAGCAGTCGCGGGTATGAGCAGTTCTTC CASSRGYEQFF
TRBJ1-2 TRBV12-3/TRBV12-4 few . TGTGCCAGCAGACCAGGACAGAACTATGGCTACACCTTC CASRPGQNYGYTF
TRBJ1-5 TRBV12-3/TRBV12-4 . TRBD1 TGTGCCAGCAGAGGACAGGTCTATGGGCCCCAGCATTTT CASRGQVYGPQHF
TRBJ2-2 TRBV24-1 . TRBD1 TGTGCCACCAGTGAATCCGGGACAGGGGGGTACACCGGGGAGCTGTTTTTT CATSESGTGGYTGELFF
TRBJ2-7 TRBV5-1 . TRBD2 TGCGCCAGCACCGCAGCGGGGCCTTCCTACGAGCAGTACTTC CASTAAGPSYEQYF
TRBJ1-4 TRBV4-1 . . TGCGCCAGCAGCCCCCTTGGCGGGGGGGAAAAACTGTTTTTT CASSPLGGGEKLFF